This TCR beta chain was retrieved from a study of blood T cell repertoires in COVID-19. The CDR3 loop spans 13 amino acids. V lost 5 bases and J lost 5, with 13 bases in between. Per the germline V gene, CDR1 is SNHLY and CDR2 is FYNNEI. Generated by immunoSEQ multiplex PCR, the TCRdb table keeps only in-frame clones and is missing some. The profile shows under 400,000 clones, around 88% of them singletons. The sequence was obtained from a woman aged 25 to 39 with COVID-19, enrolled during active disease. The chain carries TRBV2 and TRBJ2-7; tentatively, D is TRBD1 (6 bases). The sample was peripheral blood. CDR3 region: CASSSGQLHEQYF. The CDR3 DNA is TGTGCCAGCAGTAGTGGACAGCTCCACGAGCAGTACTTC.